This T cell receptor beta chain was identified in a study of identical twins (dated by TCRdb to the mid-2010s). About the study as a whole: The study deep-sequenced TCR alpha and beta repertoires from monozygotic twins, unrelated adults of various ages and cord blood to test whether fetal clonotypes persist. Replicate twin experiments were performed at different times using different library preparation protocols to rule out contamination. Points the paper makes about the study in general: Because the same donors could not be followed over many years, the conclusions depended on cross-sectional statistical analysis. Zero-insertion analyses could be partly confounded by invariant T cells such as MAIT and iNKT, although diverse VJ usage argued against such confounding for most clonotypes. The excess sharing between twins in beta out-of-frame sequences was weaker because fewer shared sequences reduced the signal-to-noise ratio. Abundant cord blood beta clonotypes had fewer insertions, young adult naive repertoires showed a similar but weaker trend, and memory repertoires showed no such trend. Compared with coincidental sharing between unrelated individuals, an excess of low generation-probability sequences was observed among out-of-frame TCR alpha sequences shared between twins. Recombination models systematically underestimated out-of-frame TCR alpha sharing in monozygotic twins but agreed with sharing between unrelated individuals.

This clonotype occurred many times. There is no known antigen for this receptor. No base quality values were provided; no much bigger clone lies one nucleotide off. Every donor in the study was a healthy Caucasian. The twin cohort consisted of three pairs of female monozygotic twins, all aged roughly 18 to 29 years. The RNA used for TCR libraries was isolated from peripheral blood mononuclear cells. The library relied on 5' RACE. The run used an Illumina HiSeq 2000. Template switching introduced a universal primer binding site; the final cDNA contained a unique molecular identifier, enabling accurate counting of TCR cDNA molecules. Specific primers in the conserved constant-segment region were used to synthesize first-strand cDNA for TCR alpha and beta chains. Each cDNA library was double barcoded, with a SMART-Mk sample barcode plus Illumina barcodes, to control for contamination. TruSeq adapter sequences along with Illumina sample barcodes were introduced in two successive PCR steps. The TCR alpha and beta cDNA libraries were sequenced on the Illumina HiSeq platform using custom primers. Under the source paper's analysis protocol: Raw reads were processed with MiGEC to extract unique molecular identifiers, and MiXCR was used to determine CDR3 positions. Recombination models were inferred per individual with the repgenHMM and IGoR tools using an EM algorithm. Shared clonotype analysis was performed with the tcR package in R, normalizing sharing by the product of cloneset sizes. To study raw recombination free of thymic and clonal selection effects, out-of-frame nonproductive sequences were analyzed. Using fastp at Q25 and MiXCR, TCRdb reprocessed the public reads and kept productive beta chains. Each entry merges the rows of one CDR3 protein and shows their most common DNA and genes. The V and J calls come from TCRdb's annotation, not from the publication. Counted in this sample were about 660,000 distinct CDR3 sequences; more than 6.5% of them appeared once. Of the sample, 0.75% to 1% is held by the ten largest clones.

The CDR1 and CDR2 encoded by the germline V gene (reference sequence) are LGHDT and YNNKEL. The CDR3 spans 12 residues, from the cysteine through the phenylalanine. Only CDR3 DNA is held: 36 bases, read in frame from base 1. Cut back by 3 bases and 8 bases, the V and J ends lie 10 bases apart. Another study also made use of these data, one on yellow fever vaccine responses in identical twins. As noted in the second study: The T cell response to vaccination in identical twins was reported by the authors to appear partly convergent and partly personalized. The study precisely tracked vaccine-responding T cell clones in identical twins.

The sequencing sample was made of PBMCs. The V and J genes are TRBV3-1 and TRBJ1-2; matching of 5 bases hints at TRBD1 as the D gene. This TCR was sampled from a woman between 18 and 29 years old in good health. Read as DNA, the sequence is TGTGCCAGCAGCCAGAGGGGAGAAGGCTACACCTTC. Its protein reads: CASSQRGEGYTF.